The 3 T cell receptor beta chains in this list originate from one sample, sequenced in a study of blood T cell repertoires in COVID-19. Here immunoSEQ multiplex PCR was the method, and the copy in TCRdb shows in-frame clones only, minus some. The data contain 250,000 to 300,000 clones, over 85% of them singletons. What was sequenced was PBMCs or T cells enriched from blood (not recorded which). These receptors were obtained from a woman aged 60 to 75 who had recovered from COVID-19.

The V and J genes are TRBV12-3 or TRBV12-4 and TRBJ2-1; D might be TRBD2 (5 bases). Trimming pared 8 bases from V and 5 bases from J, leaving 10 bases between. The CDR3 sequence is 12 residues long. The DNA of the CDR3 is TGTGCCAGCCGACTAAACAACAATGAGCAGTTCTTC. Its protein is CASRLNNNEQFF.

The rearrangement uses TRBV11-3 and TRBJ2-5; 9 bases are shared with TRBD2. CDR3 length: 14 amino acids. The germline gives CDR1 SGHNT, CDR2 YENEEA. Unmatched junction bases numbered 7, after V lost 6 bases and J lost 5 bases. In DNA, the CDR3 is TGTGCCAGCAGTTCGACCGGACTAGCGGAGACCCAGTACTTC. Amino acid sequence: CASSSTGLAETQYF. Full variable domain (rest looked up from reference TRBV11-3 and TRBJ2-5): EAGVVQSPRYKIIEKKQPVAFWCNPISGHNTLYWYLQNLGQGPELLIRYENEEAVDDSQLPKDRFSAERLKGVDSTLKIQPAELGDSAVYLCASSSTGLAETQYFGPGTRLLVL.

This clone was picked up one time. V gene TRBV15 combines with J gene TRBJ2-7; 9 bases match TRBD1. The CDR3 spans 17 residues. V lost 2 bases to trimming and J lost 5 bases; unmatched junction nucleotides: 13. Germline CDR1 LNHNV, CDR2 YYDKDF (reference sequence). Written as DNA, the CDR3 is TGTGCCACCAGCAGATCTTGGGGACAGGGTGTCAACCACGAGCAGTACTTC. Protein sequence: CATSRSWGQGVNHEQYF.